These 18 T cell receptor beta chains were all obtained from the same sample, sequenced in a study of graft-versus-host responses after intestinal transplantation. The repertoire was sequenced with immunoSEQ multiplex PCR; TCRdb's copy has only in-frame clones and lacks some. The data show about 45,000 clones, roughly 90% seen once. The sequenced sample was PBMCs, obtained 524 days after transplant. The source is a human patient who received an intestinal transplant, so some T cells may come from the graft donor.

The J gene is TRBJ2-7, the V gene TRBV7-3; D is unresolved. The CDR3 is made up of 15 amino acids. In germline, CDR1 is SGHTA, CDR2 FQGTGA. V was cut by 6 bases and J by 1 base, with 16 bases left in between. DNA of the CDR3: TGTGCCAGCAGTATCAAAGTGGGTTCTTCCTACGAGCAGTACTTC. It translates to CASSIKVGSSYEQYF.

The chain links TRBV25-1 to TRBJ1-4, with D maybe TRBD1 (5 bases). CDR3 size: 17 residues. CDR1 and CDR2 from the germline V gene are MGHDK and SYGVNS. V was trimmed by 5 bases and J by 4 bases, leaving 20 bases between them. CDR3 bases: TGTGCCAGCAGTTCAAAGGGCAGGAAGGGGTGTAATGAAAAACTGTTTTTT. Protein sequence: CASSSKGRKGCNEKLFF.

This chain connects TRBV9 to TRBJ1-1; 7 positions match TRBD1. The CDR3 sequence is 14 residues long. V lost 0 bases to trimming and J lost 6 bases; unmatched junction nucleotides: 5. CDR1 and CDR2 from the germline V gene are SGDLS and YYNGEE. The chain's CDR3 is CASSVGQGESEAFF. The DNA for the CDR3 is TGTGCCAGCAGCGTAGGACAGGGTGAATCTGAAGCTTTCTTT.

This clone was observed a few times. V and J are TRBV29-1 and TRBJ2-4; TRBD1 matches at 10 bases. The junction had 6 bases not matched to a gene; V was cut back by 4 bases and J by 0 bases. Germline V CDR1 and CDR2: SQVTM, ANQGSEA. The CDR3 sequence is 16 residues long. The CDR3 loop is CSVAQGTGVAKNIQYF. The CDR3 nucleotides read TGCAGCGTTGCTCAAGGGACAGGGGTAGCCAAAAACATTCAGTACTTC.

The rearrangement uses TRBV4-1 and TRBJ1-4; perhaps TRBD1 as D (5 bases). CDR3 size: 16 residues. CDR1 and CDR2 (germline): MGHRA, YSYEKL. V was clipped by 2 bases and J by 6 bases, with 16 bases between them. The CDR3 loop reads CASSQPLKGGDEKLFF. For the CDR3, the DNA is TGCGCCAGCAGCCAACCTCTAAAGGGAGGGGATGAAAAACTGTTTTTT.

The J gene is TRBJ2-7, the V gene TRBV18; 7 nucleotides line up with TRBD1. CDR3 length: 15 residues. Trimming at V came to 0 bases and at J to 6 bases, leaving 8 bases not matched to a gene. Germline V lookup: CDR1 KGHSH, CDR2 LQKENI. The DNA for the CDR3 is TGTGCCAGCTCACCACCGACGACAGGGAGCGGCGAGCAGTACTTC. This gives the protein CASSPPTTGSGEQYF. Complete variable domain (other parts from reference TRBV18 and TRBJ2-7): NAGVMQNPRHLVRRRGQEARLRCSPMKGHSHVYWYRQLPEEGLKFMVYLQKENIIDESGMPKERFSAEFPKEGPSILRIQQVVRGDSAAYFCASSPPTTGSGEQYFGPGTRLTVT.

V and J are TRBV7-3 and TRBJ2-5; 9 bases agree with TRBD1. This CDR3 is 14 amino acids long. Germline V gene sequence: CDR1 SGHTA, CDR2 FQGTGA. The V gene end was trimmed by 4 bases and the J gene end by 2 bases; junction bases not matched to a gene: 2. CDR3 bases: TGTGCCAGCAGCTCGACAGGGGGACAAGAGACCCAGTACTTC. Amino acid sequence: CASSSTGGQETQYF.

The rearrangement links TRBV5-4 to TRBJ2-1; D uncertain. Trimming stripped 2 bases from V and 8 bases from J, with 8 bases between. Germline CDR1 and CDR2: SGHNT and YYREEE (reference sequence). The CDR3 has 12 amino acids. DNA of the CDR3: TGTGCCAGCAGCTTCGTTTCGGATGAGCAGTTCTTC. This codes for CASSFVSDEQFF.

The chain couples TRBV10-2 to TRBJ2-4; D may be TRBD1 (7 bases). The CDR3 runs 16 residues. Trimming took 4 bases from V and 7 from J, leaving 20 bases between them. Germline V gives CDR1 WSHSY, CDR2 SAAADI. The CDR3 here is CASSGDLTGRGNIQYF. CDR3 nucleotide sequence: TGCGCCAGCAGTGGGGACTTGACAGGGCGAGGGAACATTCAGTACTTC.

The CDR3 region has the DNA TGTGCCAGCAGCTTAGCCTCCCGGACAGGGGTTTACAATGAGCAGTTCTTC. Translation gives CASSLASRTGVYNEQFF. This chain links TRBV7-6 with TRBJ2-1; the match to TRBD1 covers 9 bases. CDR1 is SGHVS, CDR2 FNYEAQ, per germline. There are 17 residues in the CDR3. Unmatched junction bases numbered 7, after V lost 0 bases and J lost 4 bases.

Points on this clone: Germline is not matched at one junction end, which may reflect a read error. The CDR3 nucleotides are TGTGCTAGCAGCTTAGATCCCCCGGGACTAGCGGGAATAGAGCGGACCCAGTACTTC. As protein: CASSLDPPGLAGIERTQYF. The chain recombines TRBV7-7 with TRBJ2-5; 13 bases fit TRBD2. CDR1 is SSHAT, CDR2 FNYEAQ, per germline (reference sequence). The CDR3 has 19 residues.

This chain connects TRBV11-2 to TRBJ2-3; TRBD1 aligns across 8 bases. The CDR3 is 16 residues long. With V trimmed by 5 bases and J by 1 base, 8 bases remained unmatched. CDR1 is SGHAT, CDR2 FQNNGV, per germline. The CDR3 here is CASSTPDRAGTDTQYF. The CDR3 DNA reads TGTGCCAGCAGCACTCCGGACAGGGCGGGCACAGATACGCAGTATTTT.

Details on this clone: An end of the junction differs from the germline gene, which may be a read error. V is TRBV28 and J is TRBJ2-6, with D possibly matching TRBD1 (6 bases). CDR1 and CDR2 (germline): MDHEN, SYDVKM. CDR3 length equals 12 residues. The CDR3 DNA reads TGTGCCAGCAGCCCAGGGGCCAACGTCCCGACTTTC. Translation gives CASSPGANVPTF.

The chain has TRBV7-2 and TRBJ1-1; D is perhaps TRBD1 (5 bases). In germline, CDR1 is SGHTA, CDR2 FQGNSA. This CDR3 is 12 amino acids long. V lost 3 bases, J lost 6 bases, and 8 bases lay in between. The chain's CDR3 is CASSFGGAEAFF. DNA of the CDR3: TGTGCCAGCAGCTTCGGGGGGGCTGAAGCTTTCTTT.

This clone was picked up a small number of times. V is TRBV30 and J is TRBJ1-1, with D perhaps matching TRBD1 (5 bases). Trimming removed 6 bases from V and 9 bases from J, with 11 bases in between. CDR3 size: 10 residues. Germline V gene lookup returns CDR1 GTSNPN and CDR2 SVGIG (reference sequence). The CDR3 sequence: CACVTAQAFF. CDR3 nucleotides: TGTGCCTGCGTGACAGCTCAAGCTTTCTTT.

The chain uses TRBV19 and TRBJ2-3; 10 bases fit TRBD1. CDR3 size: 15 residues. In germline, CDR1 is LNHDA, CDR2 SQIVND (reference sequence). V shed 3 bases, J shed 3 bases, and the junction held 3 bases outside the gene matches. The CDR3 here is CASSIGGQGTDTQYF. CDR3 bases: TGTGCCAGTAGTATCGGGGGACAGGGGACAGATACGCAGTATTTT.

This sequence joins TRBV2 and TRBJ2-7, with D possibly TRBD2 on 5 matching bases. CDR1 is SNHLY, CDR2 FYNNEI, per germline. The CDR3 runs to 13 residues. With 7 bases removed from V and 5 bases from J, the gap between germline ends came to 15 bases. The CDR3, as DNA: TGTGCCAGCAAAATGGAGAGGGTGGACGAGCAGTACTTC. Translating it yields CASKMERVDEQYF. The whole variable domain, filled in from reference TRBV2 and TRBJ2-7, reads EPEVTQTPSHQVTQMGQEVILRCVPISNHLYFYWYRQILGQKVEFLVSFYNNEISEKSEIFDDQFSVERPDGSNFTLKIRSTKLEDSAMYFCASKMERVDEQYFGPGTRLTVT.

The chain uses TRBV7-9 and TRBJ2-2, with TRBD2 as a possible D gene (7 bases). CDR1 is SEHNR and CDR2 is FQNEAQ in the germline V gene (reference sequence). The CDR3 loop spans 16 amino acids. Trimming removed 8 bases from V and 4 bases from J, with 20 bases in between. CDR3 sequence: CASGPYGGAGTGELFF. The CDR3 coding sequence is TGTGCCAGCGGCCCCTATGGGGGGGCGGGCACCGGGGAGCTGTTTTTT.